This paragraph reports one T cell receptor (beta chain). This record comes from a study of blood T cell repertoires in COVID-19. In the study overall: There were acute and convalescent COVID-19 samples, and they came from the United States, Italy and Spain.

Libraries were prepared by immunoSEQ multiplex PCR; TCRdb keeps only in-frame clonotypes and omits some of them. In the table there are around 290,000 clones, around nine tenths of which are singletons. Sequences were obtained from PBMCs or T cells enriched from blood (not recorded which). The receptor's source is a woman between 18 and 29 years old who had recovered from COVID-19.

CDR3 amino acids: CSADRPTNYGYTF. DNA for the CDR3: TGCAGCGCAGACAGGCCCACTAACTATGGCTACACCTTC. The chain has TRBV29-1 and TRBJ1-2; possible D gene TRBD1, 6 bases. The CDR3 has 13 residues. The germline V gene has CDR1 SQVTM and CDR2 ANQGSEA. Trimming took 7 bases from V and 0 from J, leaving 12 bases between them.